The entry below gives a single T cell receptor beta chain sequence along with its context. This CDR3 region has 13 residues. V dropped 3 bases and J dropped 5 bases, with 10 bases sitting between them. Germline V lookup: CDR1 LNHDA, CDR2 SQIVND (reference sequence). Original data processing: Estimates of nucleated cell counts were drawn from the amplification of reference gene primers. Some clones are missing from TCRdb's copy, which holds only in-frame ones; the method was immunoSEQ multiplex PCR. V, J and clone size reflect that table, while D and trimming were determined from the DNA. The top ten clones hold less than 8.5% of a sample with around 250,000 clones, around nine tenths of them seen once. This entry is derived from a study of blood T cell repertoires in COVID-19. On the study more broadly: The United States, Italy and Spain provided the acute and convalescent COVID-19 samples.

The receptor's source is a woman between 65 and 79 years old with active or convalescent COVID-19. The chain recombines TRBV19 with TRBJ1-1; weak D call: TRBD1 (5 bases). What was sequenced was peripheral blood. CDR3 protein: CASSIGGWTEAFF. CDR3 in DNA: TGTGCCAGTAGTATCGGGGGGTGGACTGAAGCTTTCTTT.